This TCR beta chain was found in a study of Ad26.COV2.S vaccination and SARS-CoV-2 variants. Study-level information: Into the muscle, Ad26.COV2.S was dosed once or twice, 56 days apart.

CDR3 length: 11 residues. V shed 6 bases and J shed 7 bases, with 9 bases lying between them. Treatment of the sample: around 19 received Ad26.COV2.S at low or high dose, single or two shots; five or six received placebo; per-sample allocation not given. Each sample was drawn 63 days after the first injection (of vaccine or placebo). Generated by immunoSEQ multiplex PCR, the TCRdb table keeps only in-frame clones and is missing some. The sample yields some 340,000 clones, around 83% seen once. This clone was seen a single time. The source is a person between 18 and 60 years old who received the Ad26.COV2.S COVID-19 vaccine or a placebo. V is TRBV12-3 or TRBV12-4 and J is TRBJ1-2, with a tentative D call TRBD1 (5 bases). The input for sequencing was peripheral blood, taken in a trial of Ad26.COV2.S vaccine versus placebo. Written as DNA, the CDR3 is TGTGCCAGCAGAACCGGGACTGGCTACACCTTC. Translated: CASRTGTGYTF.